This T cell receptor beta chain was sequenced for a study of identical twins. Template switching added a universal primer binding site, and final cDNA carried unique molecular identifiers. Using its own MiXCR run on the 5' RACE reads, TCRdb lists one record per CDR3 protein. The sample shows some 900,000 distinct CDR3 sequences, 9% to 15% of them seen only once. Germline V gives CDR1 MNHNS, CDR2 SASEGT. The trim removed 6 bases at V and 10 bases at J, leaving 24 bases unmatched. The CDR3 extends over 19 amino acids. These data were also filed under a second study, of yellow fever vaccine responses in identical twins.

This receptor was obtained from a woman between 18 and 30 years old in good health. The sequenced sample was PBMCs. This chain joins TRBV6-1 and TRBJ2-1; 10 nucleotides match TRBD1. The CDR3 DNA reads TGTGCCAGCAGGTTCCCCGGTAGACAGGGGGCACCATTACCAGGGGAGCAGTTCTTC. Translating gives CASRFPGRQGAPLPGEQFF.